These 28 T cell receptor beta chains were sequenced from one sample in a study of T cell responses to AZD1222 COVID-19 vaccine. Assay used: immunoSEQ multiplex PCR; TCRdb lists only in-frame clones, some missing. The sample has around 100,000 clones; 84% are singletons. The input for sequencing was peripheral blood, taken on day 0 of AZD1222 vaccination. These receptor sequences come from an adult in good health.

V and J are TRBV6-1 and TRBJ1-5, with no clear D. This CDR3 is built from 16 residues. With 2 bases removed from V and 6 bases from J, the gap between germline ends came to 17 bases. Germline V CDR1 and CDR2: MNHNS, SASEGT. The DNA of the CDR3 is TGTGCCAGCAGTGAAAGGTTAGGGTTAGAGGGTCAGCCCCAGCATTTT. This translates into CASSERLGLEGQPQHF.

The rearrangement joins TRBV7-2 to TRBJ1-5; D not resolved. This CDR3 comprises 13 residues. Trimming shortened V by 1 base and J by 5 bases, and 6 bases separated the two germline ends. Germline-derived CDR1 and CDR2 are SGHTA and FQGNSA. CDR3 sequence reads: CASSLGPDQPQHF. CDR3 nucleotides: TGTGCCAGCAGCTTAGGACCAGATCAGCCCCAGCATTTT.

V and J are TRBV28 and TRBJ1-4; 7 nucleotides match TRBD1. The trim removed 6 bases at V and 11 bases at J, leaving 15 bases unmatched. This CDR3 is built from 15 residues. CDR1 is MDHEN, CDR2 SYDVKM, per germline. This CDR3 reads CASRPITGAGGKLFF. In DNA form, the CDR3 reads TGTGCCAGCAGACCCATCACAGGGGCCGGAGGGAAACTGTTTTTT.

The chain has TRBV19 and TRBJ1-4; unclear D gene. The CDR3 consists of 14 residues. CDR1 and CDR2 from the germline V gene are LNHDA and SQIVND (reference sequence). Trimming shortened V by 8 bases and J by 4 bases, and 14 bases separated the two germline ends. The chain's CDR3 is CASSFGRGNEKLFF. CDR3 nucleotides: TGTGCCAGTTCCTTCGGGCGGGGTAATGAAAAACTGTTTTTT.

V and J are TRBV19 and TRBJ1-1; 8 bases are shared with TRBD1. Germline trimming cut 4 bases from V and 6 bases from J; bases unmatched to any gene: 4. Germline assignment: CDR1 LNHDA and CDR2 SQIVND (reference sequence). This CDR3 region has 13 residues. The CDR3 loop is CASSTGQGAEAFF. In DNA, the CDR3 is TGTGCCAGTAGTACAGGACAGGGTGCTGAAGCTTTCTTT.

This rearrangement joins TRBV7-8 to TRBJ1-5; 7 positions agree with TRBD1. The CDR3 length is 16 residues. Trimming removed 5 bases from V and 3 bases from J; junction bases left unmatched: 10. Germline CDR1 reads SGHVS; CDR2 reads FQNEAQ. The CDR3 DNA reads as TGTGCCAGCAGCCCTAGGACAGGAACCCTCAATCAGCCCCAGCATTTT. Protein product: CASSPRTGTLNQPQHF.

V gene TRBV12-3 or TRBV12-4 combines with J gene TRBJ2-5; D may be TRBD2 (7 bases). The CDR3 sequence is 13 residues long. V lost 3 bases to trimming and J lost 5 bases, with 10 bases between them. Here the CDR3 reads CASSFGGRETQYF. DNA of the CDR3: TGTGCCAGCAGTTTCGGGGGGCGGGAGACCCAGTACTTC.

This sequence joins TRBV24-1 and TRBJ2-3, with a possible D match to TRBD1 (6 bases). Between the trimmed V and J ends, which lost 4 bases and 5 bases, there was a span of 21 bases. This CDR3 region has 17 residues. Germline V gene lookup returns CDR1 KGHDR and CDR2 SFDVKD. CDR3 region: CATSEQDKTGAEDTQYF. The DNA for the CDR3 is TGTGCCACCAGTGAGCAAGATAAGACAGGAGCGGAAGATACGCAGTATTTT.

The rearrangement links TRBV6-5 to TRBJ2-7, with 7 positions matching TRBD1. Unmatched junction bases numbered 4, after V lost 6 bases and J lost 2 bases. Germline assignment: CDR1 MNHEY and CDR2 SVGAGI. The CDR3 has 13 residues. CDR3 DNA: TGTGCCAGCAGATCGGGACAGACCTACGAGCAGTACTTC. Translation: CASRSGQTYEQYF.

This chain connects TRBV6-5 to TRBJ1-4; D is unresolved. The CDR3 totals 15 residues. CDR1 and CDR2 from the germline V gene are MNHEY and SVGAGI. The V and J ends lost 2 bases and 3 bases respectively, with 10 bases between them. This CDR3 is CASSYGWQSNEKLFF. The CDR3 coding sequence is TGTGCCAGCAGTTACGGATGGCAATCTAATGAAAAACTGTTTTTT.

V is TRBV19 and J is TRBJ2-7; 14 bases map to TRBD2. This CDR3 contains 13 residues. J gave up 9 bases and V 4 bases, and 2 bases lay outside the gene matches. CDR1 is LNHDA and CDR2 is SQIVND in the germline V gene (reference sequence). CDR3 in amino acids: CASSTGLAGVQYF. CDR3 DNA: TGTGCCAGTAGTACGGGACTAGCGGGAGTGCAGTACTTC.

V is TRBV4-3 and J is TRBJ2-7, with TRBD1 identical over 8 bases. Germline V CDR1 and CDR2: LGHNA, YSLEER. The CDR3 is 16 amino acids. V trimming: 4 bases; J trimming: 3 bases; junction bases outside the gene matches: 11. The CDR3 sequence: CASSPSWTGSGYEQYF. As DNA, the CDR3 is TGCGCCAGCAGCCCCTCGTGGACAGGGTCCGGCTACGAGCAGTACTTC.

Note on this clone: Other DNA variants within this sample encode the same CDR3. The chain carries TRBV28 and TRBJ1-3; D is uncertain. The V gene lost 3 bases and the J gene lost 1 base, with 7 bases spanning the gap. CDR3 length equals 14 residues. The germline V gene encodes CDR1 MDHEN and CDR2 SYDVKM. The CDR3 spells CASSFGGSGNTIYF. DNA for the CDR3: TGTGCCAGCAGTTTCGGAGGGTCTGGAAACACCATATATTTT.

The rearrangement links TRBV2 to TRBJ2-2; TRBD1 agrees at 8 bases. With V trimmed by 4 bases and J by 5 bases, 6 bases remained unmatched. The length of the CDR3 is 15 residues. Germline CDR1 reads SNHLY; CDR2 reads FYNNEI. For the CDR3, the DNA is TGTGCCAGCAGTGTTAGTACAGGGGGTACCGGGGAGCTGTTTTTT. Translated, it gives CASSVSTGGTGELFF. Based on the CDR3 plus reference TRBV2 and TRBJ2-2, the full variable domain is EPEVTQTPSHQVTQMGQEVILRCVPISNHLYFYWYRQILGQKVEFLVSFYNNEISEKSEIFDDQFSVERPDGSNFTLKIRSTKLEDSAMYFCASSVSTGGTGELFFGEGSRLTVL.

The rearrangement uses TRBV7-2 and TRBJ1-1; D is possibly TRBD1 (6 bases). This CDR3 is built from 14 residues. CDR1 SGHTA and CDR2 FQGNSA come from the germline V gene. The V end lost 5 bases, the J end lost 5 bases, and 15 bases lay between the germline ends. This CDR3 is CASSPGGAYTEAFF. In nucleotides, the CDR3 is TGTGCCAGCAGCCCCGGGGGGGCTTATACTGAAGCTTTCTTT.

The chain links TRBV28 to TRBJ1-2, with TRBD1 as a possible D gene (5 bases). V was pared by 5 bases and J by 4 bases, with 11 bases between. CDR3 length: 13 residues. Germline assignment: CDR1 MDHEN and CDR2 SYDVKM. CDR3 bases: TGTGCCAGCAGTCAACAGGATGTCTATGGCTACACCTTC. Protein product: CASSQQDVYGYTF.

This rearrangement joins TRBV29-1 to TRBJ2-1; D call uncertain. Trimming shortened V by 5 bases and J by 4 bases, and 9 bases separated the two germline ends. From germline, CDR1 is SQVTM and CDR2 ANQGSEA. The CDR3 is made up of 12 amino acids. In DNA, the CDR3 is TGCAGCGTTTACGACTGGTACAATGAGCAGTTCTTC. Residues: CSVYDWYNEQFF.

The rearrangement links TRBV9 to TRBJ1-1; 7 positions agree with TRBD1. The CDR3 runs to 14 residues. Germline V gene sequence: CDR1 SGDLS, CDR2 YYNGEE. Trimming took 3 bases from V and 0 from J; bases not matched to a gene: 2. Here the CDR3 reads CASSAGTVNTEAFF. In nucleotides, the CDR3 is TGTGCCAGCAGCGCCGGGACAGTGAACACTGAAGCTTTCTTT.

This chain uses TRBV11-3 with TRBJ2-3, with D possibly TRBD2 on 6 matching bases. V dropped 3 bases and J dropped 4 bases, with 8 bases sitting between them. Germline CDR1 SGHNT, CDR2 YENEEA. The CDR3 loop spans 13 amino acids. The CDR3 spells CASSFGGADTQYF. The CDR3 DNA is TGTGCCAGCAGCTTTGGAGGGGCAGATACGCAGTATTTT.

CDR3 coding DNA: TGTGCCTGGAGTGTCGGAACAGGATCGAGGAGAGGCACCATATATTTT. Its translation: CAWSVGTGSRRGTIYF. V gene TRBV30 combines with J gene TRBJ1-3; D may be TRBD1 (5 bases). The germline CDR1 and CDR2 sequences are GTSNPN and SVGIG (reference sequence). This CDR3 region has 16 residues. V lost 0 bases and J lost 9, with 21 bases in between.

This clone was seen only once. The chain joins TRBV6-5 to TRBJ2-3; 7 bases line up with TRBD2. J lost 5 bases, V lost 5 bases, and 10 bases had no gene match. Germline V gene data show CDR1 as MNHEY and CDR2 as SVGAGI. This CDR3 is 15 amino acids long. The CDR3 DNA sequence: TGTGCCAGCAGTCAAAGCGGGGTCCGGGGAGATACGCAGTATTTT. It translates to CASSQSGVRGDTQYF.

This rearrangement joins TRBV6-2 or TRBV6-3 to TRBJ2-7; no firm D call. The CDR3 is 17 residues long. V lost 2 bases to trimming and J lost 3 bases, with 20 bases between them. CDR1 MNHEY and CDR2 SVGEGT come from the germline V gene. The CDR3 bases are TGTGCCAGCAGTTACCCTAACCTAGGGTTACGTATCTACGAGCAGTACTTC. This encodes CASSYPNLGLRIYEQYF.

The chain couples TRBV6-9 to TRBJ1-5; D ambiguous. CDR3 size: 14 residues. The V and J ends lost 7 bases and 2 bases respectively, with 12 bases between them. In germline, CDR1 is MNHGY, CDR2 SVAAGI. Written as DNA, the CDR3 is TGTGCCAGCATGATCACGGGAGGCAATCAGCCCCAGCATTTT. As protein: CASMITGGNQPQHF.

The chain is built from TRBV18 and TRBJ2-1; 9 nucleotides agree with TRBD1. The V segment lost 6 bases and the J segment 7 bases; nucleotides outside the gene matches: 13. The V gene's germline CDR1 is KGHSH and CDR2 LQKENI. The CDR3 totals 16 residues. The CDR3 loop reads CASSPSSGTGSNEQFF. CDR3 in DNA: TGTGCCAGCTCTCCTTCGTCTGGGACAGGGAGTAATGAGCAGTTCTTC.

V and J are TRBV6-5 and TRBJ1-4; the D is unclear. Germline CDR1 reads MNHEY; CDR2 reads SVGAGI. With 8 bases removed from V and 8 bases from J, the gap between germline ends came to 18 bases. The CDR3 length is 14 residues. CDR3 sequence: CASRHSETSEKLFF. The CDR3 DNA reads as TGTGCCAGCCGTCACTCCGAGACATCGGAAAAACTGTTTTTT.

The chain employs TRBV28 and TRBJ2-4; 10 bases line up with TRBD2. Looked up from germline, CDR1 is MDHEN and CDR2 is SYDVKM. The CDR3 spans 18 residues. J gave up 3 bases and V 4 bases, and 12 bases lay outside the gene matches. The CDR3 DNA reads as TGTGCCAGCAGTTCAGTAGCGGGGGGCGAGGGGGTCAAAAACATTCAGTACTTC. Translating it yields CASSSVAGGEGVKNIQYF.

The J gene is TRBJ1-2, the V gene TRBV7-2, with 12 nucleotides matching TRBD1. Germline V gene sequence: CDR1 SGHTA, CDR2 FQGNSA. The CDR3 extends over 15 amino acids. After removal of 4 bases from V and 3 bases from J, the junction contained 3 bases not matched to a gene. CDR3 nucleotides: TGTGCCAGCAGCTGGGACAGGGGGCAGCACTATGGCTACACCTTC. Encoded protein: CASSWDRGQHYGYTF.

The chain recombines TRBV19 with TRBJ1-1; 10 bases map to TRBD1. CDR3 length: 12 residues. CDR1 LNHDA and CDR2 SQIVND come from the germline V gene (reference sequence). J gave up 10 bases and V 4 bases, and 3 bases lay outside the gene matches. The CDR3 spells CASSNRQGAAFF. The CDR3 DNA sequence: TGTGCCAGTAGTAATCGACAGGGGGCAGCTTTCTTT.